The T cell receptor beta chain under discussion was sequenced for a study of CD8 T cells in ankylosing spondylitis. TCRdb recomputed calls from the 5' RACE reads with MiXCR, one row per CDR3 protein. Of more than 500,000 distinct CDR3 sequences in the sample, approximately 5.3% were seen once. There are a few counts of this clonotype. What it recognizes is unknown. There are 15 residues in the CDR3. Germline values: CDR1 MNHNS, CDR2 SASEGT. With 5 bases removed from V and 5 bases from J, the gap between germline ends came to 15 bases. Study results and limitations: A TCR beta motif made of roughly eight highly homologous variants seemed typical of ankylosing spondylitis blood.

The sequencing sample was made of blood, either unsorted or a sorted T cell fraction (not recorded which). The TCR comes from a male donor with ankylosing spondylitis. The rearrangement links TRBV6-1 to TRBJ2-2; D might be TRBD2 (6 bases). The CDR3 bases are TGTGCCAGCAGTCAACCGGGACTGGGGACCGGGGAGCTGTTTTTT. Its translation is CASSQPGLGTGELFF.